This TCR beta chain was recorded in a study of CD8+CD57+ T cells in acquired aplastic anemia. Study as a whole: An average of roughly 3.2 ug of DNA was obtained from sorted CD4+ and CD8+ cells. Overall study findings and caveats: Patients and controls had in common 25 to 35 CD8+ CDR3 sequences. No significant patient-versus-control difference appeared in CD8+ Simpson's diversity.

Comments on this clonotype: Its antigen is currently unknown.

J lost 3 bases, V lost 4 bases, and 5 bases had no gene match. CDR1 and CDR2 from the germline V gene are SGHKS and YYEKEE (reference sequence). The CDR3 loop spans 15 amino acids. The TCR beta profiling, which covered VDJ combination and CDR3 sequence, was carried out using genomic DNA as the template. TCRdb reprocessed the reads via MiXCR and lists one record per CDR3 protein. The sample records about 190,000 distinct CDR3 sequences, 64% being singletons. Sequencing was performed on sorted CD4+, CD8+, or CD8+CD57+ T cells (not recorded which) from PBMCs. The receptor was derived from a human donor with severe aplastic anemia or a healthy control (not recorded which). The V call is TRBV5-5, the J call TRBJ1-2, with 11 bases that match TRBD1. The CDR3 coding sequence is TGTGCCAGCAGCCCACTGGGACAGGGGGACTATGGCTACACCTTC. It yields the protein CASSPLGQGDYGYTF. Using reference TRBV5-5 and TRBJ1-2 for the parts outside the CDR3, the full variable domain is DAGVTQSPTHLIKTRGQQVTLRCSPISGHKSVSWYQQVLGQGPQFIFQYYEKEERGRGNFPDRFSARQFPNYSSELNVNALLLGDSALYLCASSPLGQGDYGYTFGSGTRLTVV.